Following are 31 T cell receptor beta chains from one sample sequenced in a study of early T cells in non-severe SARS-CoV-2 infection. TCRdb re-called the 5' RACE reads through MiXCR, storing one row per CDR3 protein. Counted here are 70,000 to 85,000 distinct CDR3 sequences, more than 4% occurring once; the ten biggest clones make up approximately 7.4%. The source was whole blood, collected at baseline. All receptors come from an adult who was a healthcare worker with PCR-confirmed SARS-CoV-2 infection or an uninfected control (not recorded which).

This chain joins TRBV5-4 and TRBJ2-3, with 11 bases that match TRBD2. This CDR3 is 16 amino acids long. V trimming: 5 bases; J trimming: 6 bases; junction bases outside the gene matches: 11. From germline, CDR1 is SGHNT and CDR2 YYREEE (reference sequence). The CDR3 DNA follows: TGTGCCAGCAGACGGGGACTAGCGGAATCGCTGGATACGCAGTATTTT. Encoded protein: CASRRGLAESLDTQYF. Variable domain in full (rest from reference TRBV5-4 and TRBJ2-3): ETGVTQSPTHLIKTRGQQVTLRCSSQSGHNTVSWYQQALGQGPQFIFQYYREEENGRGNFPPRFSGLQFPNYSSELNVNALELDDSALYLCASRRGLAESLDTQYFGPGTRLTVL.

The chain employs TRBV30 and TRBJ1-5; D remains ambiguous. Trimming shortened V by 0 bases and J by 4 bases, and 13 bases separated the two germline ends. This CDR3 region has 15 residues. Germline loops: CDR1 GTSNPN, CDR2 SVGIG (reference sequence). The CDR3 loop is CAWSVKYGVNQPQHF. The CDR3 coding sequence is TGTGCCTGGAGTGTAAAGTACGGGGTGAATCAGCCCCAGCATTTT.

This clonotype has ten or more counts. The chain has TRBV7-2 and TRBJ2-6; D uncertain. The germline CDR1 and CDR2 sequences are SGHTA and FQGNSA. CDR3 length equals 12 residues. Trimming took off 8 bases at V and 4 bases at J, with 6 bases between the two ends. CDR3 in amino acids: CASLAGANVLTF. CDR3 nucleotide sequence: TGTGCCAGCTTGGCGGGGGCCAACGTCCTGACTTTC.

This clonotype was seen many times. The DNA of the CDR3 is TGTGCCAGCAGTTACTCCCCCAACTCCTATAATTCACCCCTCCACTTT. Protein product: CASSYSPNSYNSPLHF. The chain employs TRBV6-6 and TRBJ1-6, with D unresolved. The CDR3 is 16 amino acids. Trimming took off 0 bases at V and 0 bases at J, with 6 bases between the two ends. CDR1 and CDR2 (germline): MNHNY, SVGAGI (reference sequence).

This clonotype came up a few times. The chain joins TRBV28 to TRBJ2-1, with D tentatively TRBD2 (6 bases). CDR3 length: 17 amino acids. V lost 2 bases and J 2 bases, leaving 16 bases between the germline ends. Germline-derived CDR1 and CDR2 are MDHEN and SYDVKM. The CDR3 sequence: CASSLRLATRPYNEQFF. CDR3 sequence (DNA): TGTGCCAGCAGTTTAAGATTAGCGACTAGGCCCTACAATGAGCAGTTCTTC. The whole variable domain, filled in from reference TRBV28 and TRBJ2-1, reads DVKVTQSSRYLVKRTGEKVFLECVQDMDHENMFWYRQDPGLGLRLIYFSYDVKMKEKGDIPEGYSVSREKKERFSLILESASTNQTSMYLCASSLRLATRPYNEQFFGPGTRLTVL.

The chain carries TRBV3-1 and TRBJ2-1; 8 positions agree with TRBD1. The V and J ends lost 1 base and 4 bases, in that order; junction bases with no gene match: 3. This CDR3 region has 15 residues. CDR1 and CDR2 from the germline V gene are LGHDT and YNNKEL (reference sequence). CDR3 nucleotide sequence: TGTGCCAGCAGCCAAGCGCAGGGGGCGTACAATGAGCAGTTCTTC. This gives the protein CASSQAQGAYNEQFF.

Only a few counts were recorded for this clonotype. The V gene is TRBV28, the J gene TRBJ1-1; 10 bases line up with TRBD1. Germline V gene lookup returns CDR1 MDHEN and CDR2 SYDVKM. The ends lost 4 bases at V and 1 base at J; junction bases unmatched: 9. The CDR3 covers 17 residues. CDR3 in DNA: TGTGCCAGCAGTTCCTCGGGACAGGGGCAACCGAACACTGAAGCTTTCTTT. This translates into CASSSSGQGQPNTEAFF.

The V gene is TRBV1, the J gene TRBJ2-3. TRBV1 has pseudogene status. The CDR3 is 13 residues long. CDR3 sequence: CTSSQEFGDTQYF. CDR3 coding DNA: TGCACCAGCAGCCAAGAGTTCGGAGATACGCAGTATTTT.

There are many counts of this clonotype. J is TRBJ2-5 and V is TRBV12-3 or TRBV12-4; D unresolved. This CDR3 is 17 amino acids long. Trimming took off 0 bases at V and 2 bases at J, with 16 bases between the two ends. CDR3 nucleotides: TGTGCCAGCAGTTTAGCCCCGGAACTAACCTTACAAGAGACCCAGTACTTC. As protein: CASSLAPELTLQETQYF.

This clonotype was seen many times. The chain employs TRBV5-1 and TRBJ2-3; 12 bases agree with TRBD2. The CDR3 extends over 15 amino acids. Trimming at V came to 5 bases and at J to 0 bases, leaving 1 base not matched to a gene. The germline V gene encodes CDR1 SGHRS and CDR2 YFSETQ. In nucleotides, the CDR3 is TGCGCCAGCAGGGGGACTAGCGGGAGCACAGATACGCAGTATTTT. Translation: CASRGTSGSTDTQYF.

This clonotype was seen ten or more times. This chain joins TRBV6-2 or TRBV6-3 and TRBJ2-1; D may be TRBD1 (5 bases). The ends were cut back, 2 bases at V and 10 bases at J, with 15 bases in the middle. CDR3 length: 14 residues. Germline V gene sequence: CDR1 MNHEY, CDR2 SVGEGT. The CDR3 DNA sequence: TGTGCCAGCAGTTACGGGCAGGGCACGCGCGAGCAGTTCTTC. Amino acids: CASSYGQGTREQFF.

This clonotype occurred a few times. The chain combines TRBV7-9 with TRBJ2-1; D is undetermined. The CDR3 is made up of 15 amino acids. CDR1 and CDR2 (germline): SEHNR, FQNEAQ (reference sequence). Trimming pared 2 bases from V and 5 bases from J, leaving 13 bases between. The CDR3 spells CASSLSEAFHNEQFF. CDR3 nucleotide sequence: TGTGCCAGCAGCTTATCCGAAGCCTTTCACAATGAGCAGTTCTTC. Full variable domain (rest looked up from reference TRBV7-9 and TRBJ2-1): DTGVSQNPRHKITKRGQNVTFRCDPISEHNRLYWYRQTLGQGPEFLTYFQNEAQLEKSRLLSDRFSAERPKGSFSTLEIQRTEQGDSAMYLCASSLSEAFHNEQFFGPGTRLTVL.

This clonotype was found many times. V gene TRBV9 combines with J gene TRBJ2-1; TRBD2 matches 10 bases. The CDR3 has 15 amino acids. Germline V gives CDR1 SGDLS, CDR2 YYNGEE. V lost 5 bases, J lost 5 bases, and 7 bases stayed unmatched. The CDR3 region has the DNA TGTGCCAGCAGGATAATACTAGCGGGAAACAATGAGCAGTTCTTC. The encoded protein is CASRIILAGNNEQFF.

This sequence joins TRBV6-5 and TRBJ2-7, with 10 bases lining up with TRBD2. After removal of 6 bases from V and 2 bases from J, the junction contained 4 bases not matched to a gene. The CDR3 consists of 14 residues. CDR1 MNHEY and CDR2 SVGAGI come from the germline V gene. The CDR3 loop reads CASSPTSGPYEQYF. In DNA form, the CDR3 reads TGTGCCAGCAGCCCGACTAGCGGGCCCTACGAGCAGTACTTC.

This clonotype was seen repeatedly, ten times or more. CDR3 sequence reads: CASSSRVPQETQYF. In nucleotides, the CDR3 is TGTGCCAGCAGCTCCAGGGTTCCCCAAGAGACCCAGTACTTC. V gene TRBV7-9 combines with J gene TRBJ2-5, with D possibly being TRBD1 (5 bases). The CDR3 contains 14 residues. V lost 4 bases and J 1 base, leaving 10 bases between the germline ends. The V gene's germline CDR1 is SEHNR and CDR2 FQNEAQ (reference sequence).

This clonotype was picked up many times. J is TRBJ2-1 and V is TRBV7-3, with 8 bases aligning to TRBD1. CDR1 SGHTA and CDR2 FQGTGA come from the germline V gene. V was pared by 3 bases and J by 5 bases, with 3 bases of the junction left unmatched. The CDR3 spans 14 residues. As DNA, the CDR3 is TGTGCCAGCAGCTTCAACAGGGGGGACAATGAGCAGTTCTTC. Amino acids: CASSFNRGDNEQFF.

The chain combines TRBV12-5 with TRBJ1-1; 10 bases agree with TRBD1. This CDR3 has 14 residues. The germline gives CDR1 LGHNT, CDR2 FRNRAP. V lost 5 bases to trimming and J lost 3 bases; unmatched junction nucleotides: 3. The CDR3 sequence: CASGVGQGYTEAFF. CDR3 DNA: TGTGCTAGTGGTGTGGGACAGGGGTACACTGAAGCTTTCTTT.

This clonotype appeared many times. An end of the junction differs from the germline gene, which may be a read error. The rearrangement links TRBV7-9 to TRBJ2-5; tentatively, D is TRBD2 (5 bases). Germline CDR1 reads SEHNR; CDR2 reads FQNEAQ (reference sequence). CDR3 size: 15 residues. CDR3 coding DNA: TGTGCCAGCAGCCTGAACGTCGGACTGCAAGAGACCCAGCACTTC. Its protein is CASSLNVGLQETQHF. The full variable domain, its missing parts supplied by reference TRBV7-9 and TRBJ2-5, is DTGVSQNPRHKITKRGQNVTFRCDPISEHNRLYWYRQTLGQGPEFLTYFQNEAQLEKSRLLSDRFSAERPKGSFSTLEIQRTEQGDSAMYLCASSLNVGLQETQHFGPGTRLLVL.

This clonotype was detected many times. CDR3 bases: TGTGCCAGCAGCAGGGAGGGCCCCTACAATGAGCAGTTCTTC. Protein: CASSREGPYNEQFF. V usage is TRBV6-5 and J usage is TRBJ2-1; 7 nucleotides line up with TRBD2. J gave up 2 bases and V 6 bases, and 4 bases lay outside the gene matches. This CDR3 region has 14 residues. The germline V gene encodes CDR1 MNHEY and CDR2 SVGAGI.

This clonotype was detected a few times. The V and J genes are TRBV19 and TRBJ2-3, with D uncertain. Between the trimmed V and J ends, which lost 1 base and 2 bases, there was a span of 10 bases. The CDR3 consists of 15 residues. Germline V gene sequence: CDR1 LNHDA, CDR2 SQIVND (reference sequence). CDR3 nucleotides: TGTGCCAGTAGTATAGGCGACACAGTCACAGATACGCAGTATTTT. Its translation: CASSIGDTVTDTQYF.

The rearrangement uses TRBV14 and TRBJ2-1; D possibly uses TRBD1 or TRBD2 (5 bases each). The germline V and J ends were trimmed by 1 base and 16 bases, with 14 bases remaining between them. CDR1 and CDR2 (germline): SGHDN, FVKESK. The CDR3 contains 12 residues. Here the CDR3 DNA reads TGTGCCAGCAGCCAAGGGGGGTCAGCCCGATTCTTC. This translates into CASSQGGSARFF.

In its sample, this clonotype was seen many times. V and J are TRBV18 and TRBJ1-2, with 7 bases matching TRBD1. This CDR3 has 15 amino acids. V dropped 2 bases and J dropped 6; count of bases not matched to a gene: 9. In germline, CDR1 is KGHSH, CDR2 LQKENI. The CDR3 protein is CASSPRQGPPNGYTF. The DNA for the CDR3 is TGTGCCAGCTCACCAAGACAGGGCCCTCCAAATGGCTACACCTTC.

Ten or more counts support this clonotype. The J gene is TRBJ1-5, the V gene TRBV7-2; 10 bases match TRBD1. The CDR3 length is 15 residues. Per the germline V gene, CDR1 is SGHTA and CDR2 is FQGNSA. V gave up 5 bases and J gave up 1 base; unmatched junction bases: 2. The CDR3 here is CASSRGQGSNQPQHF. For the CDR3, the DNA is TGTGCCAGCAGCAGGGGACAGGGGAGCAATCAGCCCCAGCATTTT.

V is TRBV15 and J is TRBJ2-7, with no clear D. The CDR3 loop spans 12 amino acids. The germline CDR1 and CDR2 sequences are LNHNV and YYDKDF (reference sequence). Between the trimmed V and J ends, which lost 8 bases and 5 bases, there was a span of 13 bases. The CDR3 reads CATRSTSNEQYF. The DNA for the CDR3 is TGTGCCACCCGATCGACTTCCAACGAGCAGTACTTC.

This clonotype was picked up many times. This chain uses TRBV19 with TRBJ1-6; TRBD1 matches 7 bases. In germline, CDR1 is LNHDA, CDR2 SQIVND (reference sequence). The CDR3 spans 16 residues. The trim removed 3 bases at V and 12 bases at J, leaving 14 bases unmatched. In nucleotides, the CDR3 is TGTGCCAGTAGTATCCGGATTCCGGGACAGCCTGGACCCCTCCACTTT. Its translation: CASSIRIPGQPGPLHF. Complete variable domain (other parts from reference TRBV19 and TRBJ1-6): DGGITQSPKYLFRKEGQNVTLSCEQNLNHDAMYWYRQDPGQGLRLIYYSQIVNDFQKGDIAEGYSVSREKKESFPLTVTSAQKNPTAFYLCASSIRIPGQPGPLHFGNGTRLTVT.

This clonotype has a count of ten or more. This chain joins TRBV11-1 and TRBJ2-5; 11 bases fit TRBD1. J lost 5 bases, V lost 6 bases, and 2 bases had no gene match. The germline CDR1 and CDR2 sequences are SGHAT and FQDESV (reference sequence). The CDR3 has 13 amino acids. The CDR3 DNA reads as TGTGCCAGCAGACGGGACAGGGGGGAGACCCAGTACTTC. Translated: CASRRDRGETQYF.

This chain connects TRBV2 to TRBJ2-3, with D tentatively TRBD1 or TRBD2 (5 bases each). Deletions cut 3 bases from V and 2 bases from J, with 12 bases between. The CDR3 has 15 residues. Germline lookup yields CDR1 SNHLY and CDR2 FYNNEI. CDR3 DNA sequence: TGTGCCAGCAGTGAGGCAGGGACCTTCACAGATACGCAGTATTTT. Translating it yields CASSEAGTFTDTQYF.

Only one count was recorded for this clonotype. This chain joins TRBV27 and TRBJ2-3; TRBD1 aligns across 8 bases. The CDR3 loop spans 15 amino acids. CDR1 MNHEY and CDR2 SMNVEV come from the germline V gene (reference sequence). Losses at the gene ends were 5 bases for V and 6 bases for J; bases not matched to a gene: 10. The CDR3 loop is CASSPPGGPYDTQYF. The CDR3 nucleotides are TGTGCCAGCAGTCCCCCAGGGGGCCCCTACGATACGCAGTATTTT.

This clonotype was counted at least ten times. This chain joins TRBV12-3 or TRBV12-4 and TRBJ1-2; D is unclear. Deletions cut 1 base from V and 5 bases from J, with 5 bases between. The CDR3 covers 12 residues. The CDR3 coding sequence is TGTGCCAGCAGTTTAGTGGATTATGGCTACACCTTC. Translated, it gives CASSLVDYGYTF.

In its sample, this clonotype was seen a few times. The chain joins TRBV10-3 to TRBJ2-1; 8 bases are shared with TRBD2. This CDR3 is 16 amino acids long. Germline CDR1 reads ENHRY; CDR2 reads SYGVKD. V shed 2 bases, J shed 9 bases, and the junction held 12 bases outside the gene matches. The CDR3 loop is CAISERAAGVRGEQFF. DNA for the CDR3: TGTGCCATCAGTGAGCGGGCAGCGGGAGTTAGGGGTGAGCAGTTCTTC.

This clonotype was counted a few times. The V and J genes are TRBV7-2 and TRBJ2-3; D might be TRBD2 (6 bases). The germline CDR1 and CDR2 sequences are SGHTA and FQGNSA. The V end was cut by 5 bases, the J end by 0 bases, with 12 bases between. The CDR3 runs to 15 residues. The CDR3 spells CASSPDGSSTDTQYF. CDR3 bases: TGTGCCAGCAGCCCGGACGGGAGCAGCACAGATACGCAGTATTTT.